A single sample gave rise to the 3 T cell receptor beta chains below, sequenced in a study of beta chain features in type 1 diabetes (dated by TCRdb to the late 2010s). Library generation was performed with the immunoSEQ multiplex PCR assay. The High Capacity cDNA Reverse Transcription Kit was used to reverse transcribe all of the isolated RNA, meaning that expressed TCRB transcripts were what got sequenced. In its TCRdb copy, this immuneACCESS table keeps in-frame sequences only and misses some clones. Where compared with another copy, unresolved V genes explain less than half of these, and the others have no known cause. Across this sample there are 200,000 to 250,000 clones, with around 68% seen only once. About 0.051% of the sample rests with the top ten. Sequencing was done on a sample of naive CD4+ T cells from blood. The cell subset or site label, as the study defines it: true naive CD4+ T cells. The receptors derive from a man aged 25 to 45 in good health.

The CDR3 spells CAWSTGIDTEAFF. The DNA for the CDR3 is TGTGCCTGGAGTACAGGGATAGACACTGAAGCTTTCTTT. The chain joins TRBV30 to TRBJ1-1; D may be TRBD1 (6 bases). Between the trimmed V and J ends, which lost 2 bases and 3 bases, there was a span of 10 bases. Germline assignment: CDR1 GTSNPN and CDR2 SVGIG (reference sequence). The CDR3 sequence is 13 residues long. The entire variable domain, with the rest obtained from reference TRBV30 and TRBJ1-1, is as follows: SQTIHQWPATLVQPVGSPLSLECTVEGTSNPNLYWYRQAAGRGLQLLFYSVGIGQISSEVPQNLSASRPQDRQFILSSKKLLLSDSGFYLCAWSTGIDTEAFFGQGTRLTVV.

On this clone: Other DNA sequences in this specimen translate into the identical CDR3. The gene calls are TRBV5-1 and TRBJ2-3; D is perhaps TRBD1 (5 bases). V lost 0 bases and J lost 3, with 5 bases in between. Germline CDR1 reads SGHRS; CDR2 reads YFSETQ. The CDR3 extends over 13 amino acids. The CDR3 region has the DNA TGCGCCAGCAGCTTGGAGGGGACAGATACGCAGTATTTT. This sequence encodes CASSLEGTDTQYF.

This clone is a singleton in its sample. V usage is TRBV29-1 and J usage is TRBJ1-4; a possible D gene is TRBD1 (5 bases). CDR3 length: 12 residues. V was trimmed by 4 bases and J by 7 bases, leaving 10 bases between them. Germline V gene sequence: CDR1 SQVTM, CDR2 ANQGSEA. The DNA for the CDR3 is TGCAGCGTTGGGGGCACAGGTGAAAAACTGTTTTTT. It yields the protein CSVGGTGEKLFF.